Below are 17 T cell receptor beta chains sequenced from a single sample in a study of response to subunit inactivated influenza vaccine. TCRdb analysed the RT-PCR reads with MiXCR anew, one entry per CDR3 protein. The sample shows a few hundred thousand distinct CDR3 sequences, approximately 9.9% of them seen only once. The sample here was PBMCs from blood, taken roughly 47 days after vaccination. Every receptor here comes from a man in his fifties who received an inactivated influenza vaccine.

This sequence joins TRBV7-8 and TRBJ1-2; D remains unclear. CDR3 length: 15 amino acids. V was trimmed by 6 bases and J by 1 base, leaving 15 bases between them. Per germline, CDR1 SGHVS and CDR2 FQNEAQ. DNA for the CDR3: TGTGCCAGCAGTGGTGGACGTCCTCTTAACTATGGCTACACCTTC. This gives the protein CASSGGRPLNYGYTF.

This clonotype occurred many times. This chain uses TRBV6-1 with TRBJ1-1, with 8 bases aligning to TRBD1. Germline trimming cut 5 bases from V and 5 bases from J; bases unmatched to any gene: 4. There are 13 residues in the CDR3. In germline, CDR1 is MNHNS, CDR2 SASEGT. CDR3 nucleotide sequence: TGTGCCAGCAGTCCCAGGACAGGGACTGAAGCTTTCTTT. Translating gives CASSPRTGTEAFF.

In this sample, this clonotype turned up a few times. This chain connects TRBV6-5 to TRBJ2-1; possibly TRBD1 or TRBD2 for D (5 bases each). Trimming stripped 2 bases from V and 5 bases from J, with 13 bases between. CDR1 and CDR2 (germline): MNHEY, SVGAGI. This CDR3 spans 15 amino acids. The CDR3 sequence: CASSYGAGTHNEQFF. Here the CDR3 DNA reads TGTGCCAGCAGTTACGGCGCAGGGACCCACAATGAGCAGTTCTTC.

The chain joins TRBV10-3 to TRBJ2-1, with TRBD2 matching over 12 bases. Unmatched junction bases numbered 14, after V lost 4 bases and J lost 4 bases. CDR3 length equals 19 residues. The germline V gene encodes CDR1 ENHRY and CDR2 SYGVKD. The CDR3: CAISVGDRALAGGYNEQFF. CDR3 DNA: TGTGCCATCAGTGTCGGTGACAGGGCACTAGCGGGGGGATACAATGAGCAGTTCTTC.

In this sample, this clonotype turned up a few times. The rearrangement uses TRBV11-2 and TRBJ2-3; D gene ambiguous. CDR3 length equals 14 residues. Germline V gives CDR1 SGHAT, CDR2 FQNNGV. V dropped 5 bases and J dropped 1 base, with 10 bases sitting between them. CDR3 sequence: CASSGLLGTDTQYF. CDR3 DNA: TGTGCCAGCAGCGGCTTGTTGGGCACAGATACGCAGTATTTT.

J is TRBJ1-6 and V is TRBV5-1, with D unclear. Between the trimmed V and J ends, which lost 0 bases and 8 bases, there was a span of 6 bases. This CDR3 comprises 13 residues. CDR1 and CDR2 (germline): SGHRS, YFSETQ. The CDR3 loop reads CASSLDADSPLHF. For the CDR3, the DNA is TGCGCCAGCAGCTTGGACGCGGATTCACCCCTCCACTTT. Full variable domain (remainder filled in from reference TRBV5-1 and TRBJ1-6): KAGVTQTPRYLIKTRGQQVTLSCSPISGHRSVSWYQQTPGQGLQFLFEYFSETQRNKGNFPGRFSGRQFSNSRSEMNVSTLELGDSALYLCASSLDADSPLHFGNGTRLTVT.

This clonotype was detected many times. This sequence joins TRBV11-2 and TRBJ1-2; the match to TRBD1 covers 7 bases. V lost 5 bases to trimming and J lost 8 bases; unmatched junction nucleotides: 8. This CDR3 region has 13 residues. Germline V gene sequence: CDR1 SGHAT, CDR2 FQNNGV. As DNA, the CDR3 is TGTGCCAGCAGCACAGACAGGGTTCCAGGCTACACCTTC. This encodes CASSTDRVPGYTF.

This clonotype was seen repeatedly, ten times or more. The rearrangement joins TRBV12-3 or TRBV12-4 to TRBJ1-1; D is undetermined. The CDR3 contains 12 residues. Trimming stripped 3 bases from V and 5 bases from J, with 7 bases between. The CDR3 reads CASSLASTEAFF. DNA of the CDR3: TGTGCCAGCAGTTTGGCCTCTACTGAAGCTTTCTTT.

The chain joins TRBV2 to TRBJ2-5; the match to TRBD2 covers 16 bases. V was pared by 0 bases and J by 4 bases, with 17 bases of the junction left unmatched. The CDR3 is 22 residues long. In germline, CDR1 is SNHLY, CDR2 FYNNEI. CDR3 in DNA: TGTGCCAGCAGTGAAGCGCCGGGCTTGGGACTAGCGGGGGGGCGCTTTCGAGAGACCCAGTACTTC. It translates to CASSEAPGLGLAGGRFRETQYF.

This clonotype has only one observation. The chain employs TRBV14 and TRBJ2-2; D gene unclear. The CDR3 covers 17 residues. Germline lookup yields CDR1 SGHDN and CDR2 FVKESK. V shed 0 bases and J shed 3 bases, with 14 bases lying between them. The CDR3 DNA follows: TGTGCCAGCAGCCAAGACGACTTCAGTTATTACACCGGGGAGCTGTTTTTT. This translates into CASSQDDFSYYTGELFF.

This chain connects TRBV7-9 to TRBJ2-1, with D possibly TRBD2 on 6 matching bases. The CDR3 is made up of 13 amino acids. Germline V gene data show CDR1 as SEHNR and CDR2 as FQNEAQ (reference sequence). V lost 7 bases to trimming and J lost 4 bases, with 11 bases between them. CDR3 sequence: CASTIAVYNEQFF. CDR3 DNA: TGTGCCAGCACGATAGCGGTATACAATGAGCAGTTCTTC. Complete variable domain (other parts from reference TRBV7-9 and TRBJ2-1): DTGVSQNPRHKITKRGQNVTFRCDPISEHNRLYWYRQTLGQGPEFLTYFQNEAQLEKSRLLSDRFSAERPKGSFSTLEIQRTEQGDSAMYLCASTIAVYNEQFFGPGTRLTVL.

This clonotype has just a few counts. This chain connects TRBV12-3 or TRBV12-4 to TRBJ2-1; 9 bases line up with TRBD2. J lost 9 bases, V lost 3 bases, and 6 bases had no gene match. CDR3 length: 14 amino acids. As DNA, the CDR3 is TGTGCCAGCAGTTTCCCTAGCGGGATGGGTGAGCAGTTCTTC. It translates to CASSFPSGMGEQFF.

The genes are TRBV4-1 and TRBJ2-5; D uncertain. The CDR3 is 17 residues long. Germline V lookup: CDR1 MGHRA, CDR2 YSYEKL. The ends were cut back, 3 bases at V and 3 bases at J, with 20 bases in the middle. The chain's CDR3 is CASSHPIGLQSKETQYF. For the CDR3, the DNA is TGCGCCAGCAGCCACCCGATTGGCCTGCAGAGTAAAGAGACCCAGTACTTC.

The count of this clonotype is one. V gene TRBV7-9 combines with J gene TRBJ2-7, with TRBD2 matching over 10 bases. The CDR3 totals 13 residues. Per germline, CDR1 SEHNR and CDR2 FQNEAQ (reference sequence). V lost 11 bases and J lost 3; bases outside the gene matches: 7. The CDR3 DNA reads as TGTGCCGGGGCTAGCGGGAGATTCTACGAGCAGTACTTC. It encodes CAGASGRFYEQYF.

This sequence joins TRBV28 and TRBJ2-1, with 11 bases aligning to TRBD2. V was pared by 5 bases and J by 8 bases, with 11 bases of the junction left unmatched. Germline CDR1 is MDHEN and CDR2 is SYDVKM. This CDR3 comprises 16 residues. DNA of the CDR3: TGTGCCAGCAGTACTCTACTAGCGGGAGTTAAACATGAGCAGTTCTTC. Encoded protein: CASSTLLAGVKHEQFF.

V gene TRBV20-1 combines with J gene TRBJ2-7; 8 nucleotides agree with TRBD2. V shed 5 bases and J 0 bases; nucleotides not matched to a gene: 9. The CDR3 contains 15 residues. From germline, CDR1 is DFQATT and CDR2 SNEGSKA (reference sequence). CDR3 sequence (DNA): TGCAGTGCTTGGACGGGAGGGGGAAACTCCTACGAGCAGTACTTC. As protein: CSAWTGGGNSYEQYF.

This clonotype came up a few times. V and J are TRBV7-8 and TRBJ2-3; 8 positions agree with TRBD2. The junction had 16 bases not matched to a gene; V was cut back by 4 bases and J by 4 bases. From germline, CDR1 is SGHVS and CDR2 FQNEAQ. The CDR3 loop spans 18 amino acids. The CDR3 protein is CASSSPRGLGWDADTQYF. The CDR3 nucleotides read TGTGCCAGCAGCTCTCCCCGGGGACTAGGGTGGGACGCAGATACGCAGTATTTT.